This TCR beta chain was sequenced during a study of shared T cell receptors in the human thymus (dated by TCRdb to the early 2020s). About the study as a whole: The study investigated the way shared, self-reactive T-cell receptor alpha chains are produced in the human thymus.

V is cut by 1 base and J by 1 base, and the space between the germline ends is 19 bases. Taken from cysteine to phenylalanine, the CDR3 has 18 residues. The retained sequence is limited to the CDR3, 54 bases, with the frame set at the first base. CDR1 and CDR2 are read off the germline V gene as MGHRA and YSYEKL. The method was the immunoSEQ multiplex PCR assay. TCRdb limited this immuneACCESS table to in-frame rearrangements with V and J called. A share of clones is missing; checked studies link under half to unresolved V genes, and the rest is unexplained. The sample table holds 700,000 or so clones, of which 70% to 90% were seen once. About 0.0098% of the sample is held by the ten biggest clonotypes. A remark on this clone: Its antigen is currently not known. Base-call qualities are not available, and no considerably larger clone is one nucleotide away.

The sample was also reused in another study, on human thymus T cells. The second publication reports: The donors were immunologically healthy infants in Finland who had open corrective cardiac surgery for congenital heart defects. Thymus tissue was obtained as surgical resects removed during corrective cardiac surgery. Both the thymic and the peripheral blood repertoires appeared to show biased V and J gene segment usage. The related research found that thymic TCR repertoires overlapped highly between unrelated individuals. TCR alpha and beta repertoires from roughly 8 infant thymus samples and a few related peripheral blood samples were characterized in the study. Donor ages ranging from about 6 to 250 days were recorded, and 5 or 6 male and a couple of female infants were included in the cohort. Thymocytes were mechanically released from the tissue and were stored as pellets of roughly 9-31 million cells at -70 degrees C. A QIAsymphony instrument was used to extract genomic DNA from frozen cell pellets. The immunoSEQ multiplex PCR assay was used to amplify the TCRB and TCRAD loci from a standardized quantity of quality-controlled genomic DNA. Amplicons spanned the V(D)J region at a length sufficient to cover the CDR3 and identify V and J genes. Through the commercial immunoSEQ service, the amplicons were sequenced on an Illumina platform. Corrections for primer bias and sequencing errors followed previously described methods, while TCRAD and TCRB definitions were based on the IMGT database. immunoSEQ Analyzer 3.0 and VDJTools were used for repertoire analysis, which covered basic statistics, V/J segment usage, diversity estimates, rarefaction and pairwise overlap. Diversity was estimated with Chao1, ChaoE, Efron-Thisted, Shannon and inverse Simpson indices, and also on datasets down-sampled to the smallest sample. Repertoire overlap was assessed by strict matching of CDR3 nucleotide sequence, V gene and J gene, and clustering was done by Jaccard-based multidimensional scaling. Thymus samples yielded on average approximately 860,000 unique TCRB clonotypes, compared with 65,000 to 100,000 from blood samples.

Specimen: thymocytes. The TCR was taken from a girl under three years old with a congenital heart defect. Donor details come from another sample of the same person, matched by shared clones. The chain links TRBV4-1 with TRBJ2-5; no confident D gene assignment can be made. The sequenced DNA is TGCGCCAGCAGCCAAGTGGGCGAAGCCCGAAAGAGCCAAGAGACCCAGTACTTC. Its coded protein is CASSQVGEARKSQETQYF.